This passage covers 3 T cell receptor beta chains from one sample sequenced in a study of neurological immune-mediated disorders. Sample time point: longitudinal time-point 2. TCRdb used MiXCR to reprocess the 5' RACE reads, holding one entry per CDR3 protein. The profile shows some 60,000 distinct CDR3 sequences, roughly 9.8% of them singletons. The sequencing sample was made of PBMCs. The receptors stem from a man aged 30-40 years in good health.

Written as DNA, the CDR3 is TGTGCCAGCAGCCTACACCCGGGGGAAAACATTCAGTACTTC. This sequence encodes CASSLHPGENIQYF. The V call is TRBV7-2, the J call TRBJ2-4, with D tentatively TRBD2 (6 bases). From germline, CDR1 is SGHTA and CDR2 FQGNSA. There are 14 residues in the CDR3. V was shortened by 5 bases and J by 5 bases, with 13 bases between the two germline ends. The full variable domain, its missing parts supplied by reference TRBV7-2 and TRBJ2-4, is GAGVSQSPSNKVTEKGKDVELRCDPISGHTALYWYRQSLGQGLEFLIYFQGNSAPDKSGLPSDRFSAERTGGSVSTLTIQRTQQEDSAVYLCASSLHPGENIQYFGAGTRLSVL.

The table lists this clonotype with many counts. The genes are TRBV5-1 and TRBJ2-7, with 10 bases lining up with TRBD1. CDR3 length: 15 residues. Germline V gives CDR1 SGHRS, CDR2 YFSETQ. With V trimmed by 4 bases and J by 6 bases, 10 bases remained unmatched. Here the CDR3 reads CASSPGTGVSSEQYF. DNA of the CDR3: TGCGCCAGCAGCCCTGGGACAGGGGTTTCTAGCGAGCAGTACTTC.

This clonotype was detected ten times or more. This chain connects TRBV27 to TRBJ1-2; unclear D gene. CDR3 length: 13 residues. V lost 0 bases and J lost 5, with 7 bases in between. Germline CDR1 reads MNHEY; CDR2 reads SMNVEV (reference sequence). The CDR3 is CASSLSRSYGYTF. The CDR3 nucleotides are TGTGCCAGCAGTTTATCGAGGAGTTATGGCTACACCTTC.